The 27 T cell receptor beta chains listed next were all sequenced from one sample in a study of blood T cell repertoires in COVID-19. TCRdb's copy holds only in-frame clones and misses some; the assay was immunoSEQ multiplex PCR. The profile covers 120,000 to 150,000 clones, with 80% to 90% appearing a single time and about an eighth taken by the ten largest. Sequenced: peripheral blood. Source of these receptors: a man younger than 30 with COVID-19, enrolled during active disease.

V is TRBV19 and J is TRBJ2-7, with D maybe TRBD1 (5 bases). V shed 5 bases and J shed 3 bases, with 11 bases lying between them. This CDR3 has 13 amino acids. Germline V CDR1 and CDR2: LNHDA, SQIVND (reference sequence). The CDR3 DNA is TGTGCCAGTAGTCGACAGCCACTCTACGAGCAGTACTTC. Protein product: CASSRQPLYEQYF.

This sequence joins TRBV4-1 and TRBJ2-2; tentatively, D is TRBD2 (6 bases). Germline-derived CDR1 and CDR2 are MGHRA and YSYEKL. The ends were cut back, 2 bases at V and 4 bases at J, with 8 bases in the middle. The CDR3 has 14 amino acids. DNA for the CDR3: TGCGCCAGCAGCCAATTGGGAGGCACCGGGGAGCTGTTTTTT. The encoded protein is CASSQLGGTGELFF.

The CDR3 here is CASSPEGLAPRGDEQFF. The CDR3 coding sequence is TGTGCCAGCTCACCAGAGGGCCTAGCTCCTCGAGGAGATGAGCAGTTCTTC. The chain is built from TRBV18 and TRBJ2-1, with a tentative D call TRBD2 (5 bases). Germline CDR1 is KGHSH and CDR2 is LQKENI. This CDR3 spans 17 amino acids. The ends were cut back, 2 bases at V and 8 bases at J, with 22 bases in the middle.

This chain connects TRBV28 to TRBJ1-2; D remains unclear. There are 16 residues in the CDR3. Between the trimmed V and J ends, which lost 1 base and 6 bases, there was a span of 18 bases. In germline, CDR1 is MDHEN, CDR2 SYDVKM. As DNA, the CDR3 is TGTGCCAGCAGTTTATTACCCCGAAGACAATCGGATGGCTACACCTTC. It codes for CASSLLPRRQSDGYTF.

A remark on this clone: Other DNA sequences in this specimen translate into the identical CDR3. The rearrangement links TRBV27 to TRBJ1-1, with a tentative D call TRBD1 (6 bases). The CDR3 loop spans 14 amino acids. V was shortened by 4 bases and J by 2 bases, with 11 bases between the two germline ends. The germline gives CDR1 MNHEY, CDR2 SMNVEV (reference sequence). The CDR3 is CASSYGGGNTEAFF. In DNA, the CDR3 is TGTGCCAGCAGTTACGGGGGGGGCAACACTGAAGCTTTCTTT.

This clone is a singleton in its sample. The chain combines TRBV11-2 with TRBJ2-1, with TRBD1 as a possible D gene (6 bases). This CDR3 has 13 residues. Germline V gives CDR1 SGHAT, CDR2 FQNNGV. V lost 3 bases and J lost 9, with 12 bases in between. The CDR3: CASSFGTGTEQFF. CDR3 DNA: TGTGCCAGCAGCTTCGGTACAGGGACTGAGCAGTTCTTC. The full variable domain, completed using reference TRBV11-2 and TRBJ2-1, is EAGVAQSPRYKIIEKRQSVAFWCNPISGHATLYWYQQILGQGPKLLIQFQNNGVVDDSQLPKDRFSAERLKGVDSTLKIQPAKLEDSAVYLCASSFGTGTEQFFGPGTRLTVL.

The chain recombines TRBV19 with TRBJ2-2, with 9 bases aligning to TRBD2. This CDR3 contains 15 residues. Germline CDR1 and CDR2: LNHDA and SQIVND (reference sequence). The junction had 2 bases not matched to a gene; V was cut back by 5 bases and J by 1 base. Written as DNA, the CDR3 is TGTGCCAGTAGTTTGACTAGCGGGAACACCGGGGAGCTGTTTTTT. Encoded protein: CASSLTSGNTGELFF.

This rearrangement joins TRBV11-2 to TRBJ2-3; TRBD1 matches at 10 bases. The germline V gene has CDR1 SGHAT and CDR2 FQNNGV. This CDR3 comprises 16 residues. J was trimmed by 2 bases and V by 5 bases; bases with no gene match: 7. The CDR3 DNA follows: TGTGCCAGCAGCCTCCGGACAGGGGGGACCACAGATACGCAGTATTTT. Translating it yields CASSLRTGGTTDTQYF. The whole variable domain, filled in from reference TRBV11-2 and TRBJ2-3, reads EAGVAQSPRYKIIEKRQSVAFWCNPISGHATLYWYQQILGQGPKLLIQFQNNGVVDDSQLPKDRFSAERLKGVDSTLKIQPAKLEDSAVYLCASSLRTGGTTDTQYFGPGTRLTVL.

This clone was seen just once. The V and J genes are TRBV7-9 and TRBJ2-7; 7 bases line up with TRBD2. In germline, CDR1 is SEHNR, CDR2 FQNEAQ (reference sequence). The CDR3 loop spans 14 amino acids. V shed 7 bases and J 3 bases; nucleotides not matched to a gene: 9. This CDR3 is CASNSWSSGYEQYF. CDR3 DNA sequence: TGTGCCAGCAACTCTTGGTCTAGCGGCTACGAGCAGTACTTC.

The chain has TRBV7-2 and TRBJ2-7, with 8 bases matching TRBD2. V dropped 0 bases and J dropped 7; count of bases not matched to a gene: 8. This CDR3 has 15 residues. Germline loops: CDR1 SGHTA, CDR2 FQGNSA. The CDR3 loop reads CASSLASGKAREQYF. The DNA of the CDR3 is TGTGCCAGCAGCTTAGCTAGCGGGAAAGCCCGTGAGCAGTACTTC.

This chain uses TRBV29-1 with TRBJ2-5; D is ambiguous. Germline V gene lookup returns CDR1 SQVTM and CDR2 ANQGSEA. Trimming pared 4 bases from V and 2 bases from J, leaving 5 bases between. The CDR3 has 11 residues. For the CDR3, the DNA is TGCAGCGTTGCCTTTCAAGAGACCCAGTACTTC. Amino acid sequence: CSVAFQETQYF.

A single count supports this clone. The rearrangement uses TRBV9 and TRBJ2-2; TRBD1 might be the D (6 bases). Germline CDR1 is SGDLS and CDR2 is YYNGEE. This CDR3 has 16 amino acids. Trimming left V 6 bases short and J 3 bases short, with 18 bases between. The CDR3 protein is CASIVYRVGDTGELFF. The CDR3 DNA reads as TGTGCCAGCATCGTGTACAGGGTAGGAGACACCGGGGAGCTGTTTTTT.

The chain joins TRBV7-9 to TRBJ1-1; a possible D gene is TRBD1 (5 bases). Trimming left V 1 base short and J 10 bases short, with 16 bases between. This CDR3 is built from 14 residues. The germline CDR1 and CDR2 sequences are SEHNR and FQNEAQ (reference sequence). CDR3 nucleotide sequence: TGTGCCAGCAGCTTAGGGGGCCTTGGGTCAGGAGCTTTCTTT. Its translation: CASSLGGLGSGAFF.

The chain joins TRBV6-2 or TRBV6-3 to TRBJ2-7; TRBD1 agrees at 11 bases. J was trimmed by 6 bases and V by 6 bases; bases with no gene match: 7. The CDR3 runs 14 residues. Germline CDR1 is MNHEY and CDR2 is SVGEGT. The CDR3 spells CASSLRTGGFEQYF. CDR3 bases: TGTGCCAGCAGCCTCAGGACAGGGGGCTTCGAGCAGTACTTC.

This chain joins TRBV5-5 and TRBJ1-1; TRBD1 might be the D (5 bases). The germline V gene encodes CDR1 SGHKS and CDR2 YYEKEE (reference sequence). Trimming took off 7 bases at V and 0 bases at J, with 16 bases between the two ends. This CDR3 contains 15 residues. Here the CDR3 reads CASATGRKMNTEAFF. The CDR3 DNA reads TGTGCCAGCGCAACAGGCCGGAAGATGAACACTGAAGCTTTCTTT.

This chain joins TRBV5-4 and TRBJ2-5; 7 nucleotides match TRBD2. This CDR3 has 14 residues. With 4 bases clipped from V and 5 bases from J, the junction kept 8 bases outside the gene matches. Germline-derived CDR1 and CDR2 are SGHNT and YYREEE (reference sequence). The CDR3 region has the DNA TGTGCCAGCAGCCCAACACGCGGGAGCGAGACCCAGTACTTC. This codes for CASSPTRGSETQYF.

With regard to this clone: One junction end disagrees with the germline gene, perhaps due to a read error. V and J are TRBV5-8 and TRBJ1-4; D is uncertain. Germline V gives CDR1 SGHTS, CDR2 YDEGEE. This CDR3 region has 15 residues. The CDR3 reads CASSLVRSYNEKLLF. CDR3 DNA sequence: TGTGCCAGCAGCTTGGTGAGGAGTTACAATGAAAAACTGCTTTTT.

To note about this clone: The junction departs from germline at one end; a sequencing error may be responsible. The chain is built from TRBV28 and TRBJ1-4; the D is unclear. The CDR3 loop spans 13 amino acids. Per the germline V gene, CDR1 is MDHEN and CDR2 is SYDVKM. The CDR3 region is CASSSPLNEKLLF. DNA for the CDR3: TGTGCCAGCAGTTCTCCCCTTAATGAAAAACTGCTTTTT.

V gene TRBV4-2 combines with J gene TRBJ2-5; TRBD2 matches 14 bases. The CDR3 totals 16 residues. With V trimmed by 0 bases and J by 5 bases, 2 bases remained unmatched. Germline V lookup: CDR1 LGHNA, CDR2 YNFKEQ. The CDR3, as DNA: TGTGCCAGCAGCCAAGATTGGACTAGCGGGAGGGAGACCCAGTACTTC. Translation: CASSQDWTSGRETQYF.

V usage is TRBV18 and J usage is TRBJ2-1; D perhaps matches TRBD1 (8 bases). Trimming shortened V by 3 bases and J by 7 bases, and 16 bases separated the two germline ends. Germline V lookup: CDR1 KGHSH, CDR2 LQKENI. This CDR3 spans 15 amino acids. CDR3 nucleotides: TGTGCCAGCTCACCCTCAGGACAGGGAGGGAATGAGCAGTTCTTC. Residues: CASSPSGQGGNEQFF.

The gene calls are TRBV19 and TRBJ1-5; 7 bases map to TRBD1. CDR1 is LNHDA, CDR2 SQIVND, per germline (reference sequence). The junction had 12 bases not matched to a gene; V was cut back by 3 bases and J by 7 bases. CDR3 length equals 16 residues. The CDR3 coding sequence is TGTGCCAGTAGTATTTGGGGACAGTTCGGGAGCCAGCCCCAGCATTTT. Residues: CASSIWGQFGSQPQHF.

About this clone itself: Compared with germline, one end of the junction differs, possibly owing to a read error. This rearrangement joins TRBV29-1 to TRBJ1-4; D not resolved. This CDR3 is built from 13 residues. Germline values: CDR1 SQVTM, CDR2 ANQGSEA. The CDR3 protein is CSVPAPEEEKLLF. As DNA, the CDR3 is TGCAGCGTCCCGGCCCCCGAGGAGGAAAAACTGCTTTTT.

This chain joins TRBV4-2 and TRBJ2-5, with D possibly being TRBD1 (6 bases). The CDR3 sequence is 15 residues long. Germline V gene lookup returns CDR1 LGHNA and CDR2 YNFKEQ. V shed 1 base and J shed 3 bases, with 12 bases lying between them. The CDR3 here is CASSQGWAGEETQYF. The CDR3 DNA reads as TGTGCCAGCAGCCAAGGCTGGGCAGGGGAAGAGACCCAGTACTTC.

This chain links TRBV5-5 with TRBJ2-7; TRBD1 matches 7 bases. The length of the CDR3 is 13 residues. Trimming at V came to 3 bases and at J to 1 base, leaving 1 base not matched to a gene. Germline CDR1 reads SGHKS; CDR2 reads YYEKEE (reference sequence). DNA of the CDR3: TGTGCCAGCAGCTGGGACAGTTCCTACGAGCAGTACTTC. It translates to CASSWDSSYEQYF.

This chain connects TRBV9 to TRBJ2-6; TRBD2 might be the D (5 bases). V was trimmed by 3 bases and J by 3 bases, leaving 19 bases between them. This CDR3 is built from 18 residues. From germline, CDR1 is SGDLS and CDR2 YYNGEE. In DNA, the CDR3 is TGTGCCAGCAGCGCGGGGATCGGGCCTGGGTATGGGGCCAACGTCCTGACTTTC. Encoded protein: CASSAGIGPGYGANVLTF.

The chain carries TRBV5-8 and TRBJ2-3, with D perhaps TRBD1 (6 bases). Trimming shortened V by 1 base and J by 1 base, and 7 bases separated the two germline ends. Germline V CDR1 and CDR2: SGHTS, YDEGEE. The CDR3 runs to 14 residues. CDR3 loop: CASSLRQGTDTQYF. The CDR3 nucleotides are TGTGCCAGCAGCTTGCGACAGGGCACAGATACGCAGTATTTT. The variable domain in full, with the rest retrieved from reference TRBV5-8 and TRBJ2-3, is EAGVTQSPTHLIKTRGQQATLRCSPISGHTSVYWYQQALGLGLQFLLWYDEGEERNRGNFPPRFSGRQFPNYSSELNVNALELEDSALYLCASSLRQGTDTQYFGPGTRLTVL.

V gene TRBV5-4 combines with J gene TRBJ2-1, with 11 bases lining up with TRBD2. This CDR3 has 16 residues. CDR1 SGHNT and CDR2 YYREEE come from the germline V gene (reference sequence). The J segment lost 0 bases and the V segment lost 4 bases, leaving 3 bases of the junction unmatched. Written as DNA, the CDR3 is TGTGCCAGCAGCCGGACTAGCGGGCTCTCCTACAATGAGCAGTTCTTC. Its protein product is CASSRTSGLSYNEQFF.